This is a list of T cell receptor beta chains from one sample in a study of early T cells in non-severe SARS-CoV-2 infection. Using its own MiXCR run on the 5' RACE reads, TCRdb lists one record per CDR3 protein. The sample carries tens of thousands of distinct CDR3 sequences, roughly 12% recorded once. The sample was whole blood. The receptors were gathered from an adult who was a healthcare worker with PCR-confirmed SARS-CoV-2 infection or an uninfected control (not recorded which). CDR3s include the opening cysteine and the closing phenylalanine or tryptophan. A D gene is named only where the DNA matches it firmly. Clone size is given for some rows only: seen once, a few or many times, or a class if the clone is expanded.

d_call	v_call	clone_size	cdr3_length	j_call	cdr3_aa	cdr3_nt
TRBD2	TRBV19	many	17	TRBJ2-2	CASSIVTSGTNTGELFF	TGTGCCAGTAGTATAGTAACTAGCGGGACGAACACCGGGGAGCTGTTTTTT
-	TRBV11-2	-	16	TRBJ2-5	CASSLSRERGQETQYF	TGTGCCAGCAGCTTATCCAGGGAGAGGGGTCAAGAGACCCAGTACTTC
-	TRBV11-2	few	14	TRBJ1-5	CASSLDQNSQPQHF	TGTGCCAGCAGCTTAGATCAAAACAGTCAGCCCCAGCATTTT
-	TRBV14	-	15	TRBJ2-1	CASSPTRGRHNEQFF	TGTGCCAGCAGCCCGACTAGGGGGCGACACAATGAGCAGTTCTTC
-	TRBV11-2	many	16	TRBJ2-1	CASSLGTAHQGNEQFF	TGTGCCAGCAGCTTAGGGACGGCACACCAGGGCAATGAGCAGTTCTTC
-	TRBV6-1	many	15	TRBJ2-7	CASSEEGPGLYEQYF	TGTGCCAGCAGTGAAGAAGGGCCAGGTCTGTACGAGCAGTACTTC
TRBD2	TRBV10-3	many	15	TRBJ2-1	CAISGDYFAANEQFF	TGTGCCATCAGTGGGGACTATTTTGCGGCCAATGAGCAGTTCTTC
-	TRBV7-9	few	16	TRBJ1-4	CASSGPGPRINEKLFF	TGTGCCAGCAGCGGGCCGGGACCGAGAATTAATGAAAAACTGTTTTTT
-	TRBV7-6	-	14	TRBJ1-4	CASSSGHGAEKLFF	TGTGCCAGCAGCTCTGGACACGGGGCCGAAAAACTGTTTTTT
-	TRBV9	few	12	TRBJ2-1	CASSFSHQDISF	TGTGCCAGCAGCTTCAGCCACCAGGACATTAGCTTC
TRBD2	TRBV10-1	many	18	TRBJ2-1	CASSEGLAGGNTYNEQFF	TGCGCCAGCAGTGAAGGACTAGCGGGAGGAAACACCTACAATGAGCAGTTCTTC
TRBD2	TRBV6-5	-	15	TRBJ2-3	CASSRLAGGPDTQYF	TGTGCCAGCAGTCGACTAGCGGGAGGGCCGGATACGCAGTATTTT
TRBD1	TRBV7-6	few	17	TRBJ2-2	CASSLRATGGFTGELFF	TGTGCCAGCAGCTTAAGGGCGACAGGGGGCTTCACCGGGGAGCTGTTTTTT
-	TRBV15	-	16	TRBJ2-5	CATSRPLRVGQETQYF	TGTGCCACCAGCAGGCCACTCCGGGTGGGCCAAGAGACCCAGTACTTC
-	TRBV7-2	-	13	TRBJ2-1	CASSWTTLGEQFF	TGTGCCAGCAGCTGGACTACCCTGGGGGAGCAGTTCTTC
TRBD1	TRBV28	-	13	TRBJ1-2	CASSPRTGYGYTF	TGTGCCAGCAGTCCACGGACAGGGTACGGCTACACCTTC
-	TRBV2	-	13	TRBJ2-3	CASRGTSTDTQYF	TGTGCCAGCAGGGGGACATCCACAGATACGCAGTATTTT
-	TRBV4-2	-	15	TRBJ2-5	CASSQDYGGRETQYF	TGTGCCAGCAGCCAAGATTACGGGGGCCGGGAGACCCAGTACTTC
-	TRBV12-3/TRBV12-4	many	16	TRBJ2-6	CASSRDGSSGANVLTF	TGTGCCAGCAGCCGGGACGGGAGCTCTGGGGCCAACGTCCTGACTTTC
TRBD1	TRBV29-1	-	13	TRBJ2-2	CSVGQGAGGELFF	TGCAGCGTGGGACAGGGGGCCGGCGGGGAGCTGTTTTTT
-	TRBV29-1	-	13	TRBJ1-1	CSVLDRFNTEAFF	TGCAGCGTTCTCGACCGTTTTAACACTGAAGCTTTCTTT
TRBD1	TRBV5-1	many	15	TRBJ2-7	CASSLGQGASGEQYF	TGCGCCAGCAGCCTAGGACAGGGGGCTTCGGGGGAGCAGTACTTC
-	TRBV5-1	many	15	TRBJ2-5	CASSLTGWFQETQYF	TGCGCCAGCAGCTTGACGGGATGGTTTCAAGAGACCCAGTACTTC
TRBD1	TRBV3-1	many	15	TRBJ1-2	CASSPRQGANYGYTF	TGTGCCAGCAGCCCCAGACAGGGGGCTAACTATGGCTACACCTTC
-	TRBV21-1	few	16	TRBJ2-5	CASRTLRGLSRETQYF	TGTGCCAGCAGAACTCTTCGAGGACTCTCGAGGGAGACCCAGTACTTC
TRBD2	TRBV29-1	-	14	TRBJ2-3	CSVVLAGGADTQYF	TGCAGCGTTGTGCTAGCGGGAGGTGCAGATACGCAGTATTTT
TRBD1	TRBV5-5	few	14	TRBJ2-3	CASLDYRGADTQYF	TGTGCCAGCTTAGATTACAGGGGCGCAGATACGCAGTATTTT
-	TRBV12-3/TRBV12-4	-	15	TRBJ1-5	CASGHVGEGTLPQHF	TGTGCCAGCGGTCACGTGGGGGAGGGCACACTGCCCCAGCATTTT
-	TRBV29-1	-	15	TRBJ1-3	CSVAPMTSSGNTIYF	TGCAGCGTCGCCCCCATGACGAGCTCTGGAAACACCATATATTTT
TRBD1	TRBV2	few	17	TRBJ1-5	CASSELGTGSKNQPQHF	TGTGCCAGCAGTGAACTGGGGACAGGGAGTAAGAATCAGCCCCAGCATTTT
-	TRBV5-1	few	14	TRBJ2-3	CASSLAVGTDTQYF	TGCGCCAGCAGCTTGGCGGTGGGTACAGATACGCAGTATTTT
-	TRBV5-1	few	14	TRBJ1-3	CASSSTEGGNTIYF	TGCGCCAGCAGCTCGACGGAAGGAGGAAACACCATATATTTT
-	TRBV2	few	13	TRBJ1-2	CASTSGEGYGYTF	TGTGCCAGCACGTCAGGGGAGGGCTATGGCTACACCTTC
TRBD1	TRBV27	many	14	TRBJ1-5	CASSRQGARQPQHF	TGTGCCAGCAGCCGACAGGGGGCTCGGCAGCCCCAGCATTTT
TRBD1	TRBV5-4	-	15	TRBJ1-1	CASSFGQGLSTEAFF	TGTGCCAGCAGCTTTGGACAGGGCTTGAGCACTGAAGCTTTCTTT
-	TRBV7-9	-	13	TRBJ2-5	CASSLMVEETQYF	TGTGCCAGCAGCTTAATGGTGGAAGAGACCCAGTACTTC
-	TRBV6-2/TRBV6-3	-	17	TRBJ2-6	CASSYSVRRPGANVLTF	TGTGCCAGCAGCTACTCTGTCCGAAGGCCTGGGGCCAACGTCCTGACTTTC
-	TRBV10-3	few	14	TRBJ2-5	CAISLTTLQETQYF	TGTGCCATCAGTCTGACTACCCTCCAAGAGACCCAGTACTTC
TRBD1	TRBV12-3/TRBV12-4	-	15	TRBJ2-1	CASTRGTGSYNEQFF	TGTGCCAGCACCCGGGGGACAGGCTCCTACAATGAGCAGTTCTTC
TRBD2	TRBV7-9	-	16	TRBJ2-1	CASSATGTSGGNEQFF	TGTGCCAGCAGCGCTACCGGGACTAGCGGGGGCAATGAGCAGTTCTTC
-	TRBV7-9	few	15	TRBJ1-4	CASSLEEGRNEKLFF	TGTGCCAGCAGCTTAGAGGAAGGCAGGAATGAAAAACTGTTTTTT
-	TRBV30	few	12	TRBJ2-7	CAWSLDSSEQYF	TGTGCCTGGAGTCTAGATTCTTCCGAGCAGTACTTC
TRBD2	TRBV19	-	15	TRBJ2-1	CASMGTSGTYNEQFF	TGTGCCAGTATGGGGACTAGCGGGACTTACAATGAGCAGTTCTTC
TRBD2	TRBV9	many	19	TRBJ2-5	CASSGVPRGLAGAQETQYF	TGTGCCAGCAGCGGGGTACCTCGGGGACTAGCGGGGGCACAAGAGACCCAGTACTTC
-	TRBV19	few	16	TRBJ2-7	CASSIVGDSHSYEQYF	TGTGCCAGTAGTATAGTCGGTGACAGTCACTCCTACGAGCAGTACTTC
-	TRBV4-2	few	16	TRBJ2-5	CASSQGKDWGQETQYF	TGTGCCAGCAGCCAAGGGAAGGATTGGGGCCAAGAGACCCAGTACTTC
-	TRBV14	-	15	TRBJ1-1	CASSQNWHRNTEAFF	TGTGCCAGCAGCCAAAATTGGCACAGGAACACTGAAGCTTTCTTT
TRBD1	TRBV12-3/TRBV12-4	many	14	TRBJ2-7	CASSFRDRVNEQYF	TGTGCCAGCAGTTTCCGGGACAGGGTGAACGAGCAGTACTTC
-	TRBV27	few	12	TRBJ2-7	CASSSRKYEQYF	TGTGCCAGCAGTTCCAGGAAATACGAGCAGTACTTC
TRBD1	TRBV29-1	-	13	TRBJ2-3	CSVRQGFLDTQYF	TGCAGCGTACGACAGGGTTTTTTGGATACGCAGTATTTT
TRBD1	TRBV23-1	-	14	TRBJ2-7	CASSRDRAHYEQYF	TGCGCCAGCAGTAGGGACAGGGCCCACTACGAGCAGTACTTC
TRBD2	TRBV5-1	few	14	TRBJ2-7	CASSLAEAGDEQYF	TGCGCCAGCAGCTTGGCCGAGGCGGGGGACGAGCAGTACTTC
TRBD1	TRBV6-5	-	15	TRBJ1-6	CASSFGTGDNSPLHF	TGTGCCAGCAGTTTTGGGACAGGGGACAATTCACCCCTCCACTTT
TRBD1	TRBV5-4	many	15	TRBJ2-7	CASSSPGQDVYEQYF	TGTGCCAGCAGCTCCCCCGGACAGGATGTGTACGAGCAGTACTTC
-	TRBV18	few	18	TRBJ2-4	CASSPPRGSGIAENIQYF	TGTGCCAGCTCACCACCCCGAGGCAGCGGAATCGCAGAAAACATTCAGTACTTC
-	TRBV5-1	-	17	TRBJ1-1	CASSLEQVIGGGTEAFF	TGCGCCAGCAGCTTGGAGCAGGTGATCGGTGGGGGCACTGAAGCTTTCTTT
TRBD1	TRBV3-1	many	14	TRBJ1-5	CASSPGTGRQPQHF	TGTGCCAGCAGCCCCGGGACAGGGCGGCAGCCCCAGCATTTT
-	TRBV6-2/TRBV6-3	-	12	TRBJ1-1	CASRREPTEAFF	TGTGCCAGCAGAAGAGAACCTACTGAAGCTTTCTTT
-	TRBV7-9	few	14	TRBJ2-5	CASSHRALQETQYF	TGTGCCAGCAGCCACAGGGCCCTCCAAGAGACCCAGTACTTC
-	TRBV5-1	-	13	TRBJ2-1	CASSVIGGTEQFF	TGCGCCAGCAGCGTAATAGGGGGGACTGAGCAGTTCTTC